Included here is one T cell receptor (beta chain) sequence, with context. The target of this receptor is not known. No base-level quality is on record; no much larger clone is a single base apart. The germline V gene (reference sequence) yields SGHNT for CDR1 and YYREEE for CDR2. From the cysteine up to the phenylalanine, the CDR3 has a length of 15 residues. Only CDR3 DNA is held: 45 bases, read in frame from base 1. V is cut by 0 bases and J by 1 base, and the space between the germline ends is 8 bases. The data belong to a study of OX40 agonist ivuxolimab in advanced cancers. Looking at the study overall: Ivuxolimab was a fully human IgG2 agonistic monoclonal antibody targeting the costimulatory receptor OX40 (CD134). Peripheral TCRbeta sequencing was intended to test whether TCR sequence diversity was altered and clonal T-cell expansion was caused by ivuxolimab. In the dose-escalation cohort, approximately 82% of patients were male, and the mean age was roughly 56 years with a range of roughly 23 to 79. Patients were allowed to have had prior anti-PD-1, anti-PD-L1 or anti-CTLA-4 therapy, and less than 45% of the dose-escalation patients had previously received checkpoint inhibitors. Intravenous ivuxolimab was administered to patients every 2 weeks at six dose levels: 0.01, 0.1, 0.3, 1.5, 3 and 10 mg/kg. Partial responses occurred in three dose-escalation patients, of whom one had hepatocellular carcinoma and two had cutaneous melanoma. Of the approximately 54 dose-escalation patients, hepatocellular carcinoma was present in about 20, melanoma in roughly 15, renal cell carcinoma in 9 and head and neck cancer in 9. The paper describes the monotherapy dose-escalation part (N ≈ 50 patients) of the phase I trial of ivuxolimab.

Patients with a history of autoimmune disease or receiving systemic immunosuppression were excluded from the trial. Peripheral blood for TCR sequencing was collected from all dose cohorts at baseline, on cycle 4 day 1, and on cycle 7 day 1. The samples were drawn from a first-in-human, open-label, multicenter phase I dose-escalation trial of ivuxolimab. Adults with locally advanced or metastatic melanoma, renal cell, hepatocellular, or head and neck squamous cell carcinoma were enrolled in the trial. Before TCR sequencing, CD4+ T cells and CD8+ T cells from peripheral blood were sorted into separate populations. The paper's findings and limits, for the study overall: At doses from 0.1 to 3.0 mg/kg, clonal expansion was seen in both CD4+ and CD8+ blood T cells between baseline and week 6. In the 0.1-3.0 mg/kg groups, partial responders had among the lowest normalized peripheral clonal expansion, particularly in CD8+ T cells. After ivuxolimab, expanded clones were on average more numerous among CD8+ T cells than among CD4+ T cells. Which antigens the clonally expanded peripheral T cells were specific for was not determined. Low levels of normalized T-cell clonal expansion were also shown by some nonresponding patients.

Genomic DNA was extracted from sorted cells for sequencing of the TCRbeta CDR3 region. TCRbeta CDR3 regions were sequenced using the immunoSEQ Assay. Held by TCRdb, this immuneACCESS table contains in-frame sequences only and omits some clones. Under half of the omission traces to an unresolved V gene where checked; the cause of the rest is unknown. Here the sample has 60,000 to 85,000 clones; about three quarters occur a single time. Roughly 1.6% of the sample rests with the top ten. This receptor was taken from an adult with an advanced solid tumor such as melanoma, head and neck, liver or kidney cancer. The source material was CD4+ or CD8+ T cells sorted from blood, sampled in a trial of the OX40 agonist ivuxolimab. The receptor chain draws on TRBV5-4 and TRBJ2-1; TRBD1 is possibly the D segment (6 matching bases). CDR3 reads: CASSLGGLSYNEQFF. DNA sequence: TGTGCCAGCAGCTTGGGGGGGCTTTCCTACAATGAGCAGTTCTTC.